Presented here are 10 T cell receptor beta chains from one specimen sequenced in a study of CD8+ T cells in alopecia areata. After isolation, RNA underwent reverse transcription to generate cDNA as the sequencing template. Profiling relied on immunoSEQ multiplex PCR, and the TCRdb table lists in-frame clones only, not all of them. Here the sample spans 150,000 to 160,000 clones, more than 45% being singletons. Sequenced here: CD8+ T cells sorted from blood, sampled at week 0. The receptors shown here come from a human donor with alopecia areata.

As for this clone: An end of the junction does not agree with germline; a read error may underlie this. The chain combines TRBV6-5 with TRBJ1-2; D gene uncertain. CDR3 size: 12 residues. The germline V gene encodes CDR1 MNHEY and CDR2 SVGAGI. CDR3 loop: CASSYSRGGEVF. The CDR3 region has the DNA TGTGCCAGCAGTTACTCTCGGGGAGGTGAAGTCTTC.

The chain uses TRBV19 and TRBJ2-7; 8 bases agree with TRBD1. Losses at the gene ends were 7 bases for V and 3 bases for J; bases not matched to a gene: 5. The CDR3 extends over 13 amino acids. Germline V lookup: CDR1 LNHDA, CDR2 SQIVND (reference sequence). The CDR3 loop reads CASKQGGNYEQYF. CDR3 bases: TGTGCCAGTAAACAGGGGGGCAACTACGAGCAGTACTTC.

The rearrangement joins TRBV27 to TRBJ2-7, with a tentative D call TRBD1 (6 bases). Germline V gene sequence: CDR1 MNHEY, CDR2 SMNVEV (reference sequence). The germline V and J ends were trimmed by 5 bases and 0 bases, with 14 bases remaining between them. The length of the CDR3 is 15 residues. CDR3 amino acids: CASSNPDRFSYEQYF. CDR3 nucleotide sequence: TGTGCCAGCAGTAACCCCGACAGGTTCTCCTACGAGCAGTACTTC.

The CDR3 nucleotides are TGTGCCAGCAGCTTCGGGCTAGCGGGGGGCTATGAGCAGTTCTTC. This gives the protein CASSFGLAGGYEQFF. The chain carries TRBV13 and TRBJ2-1; 11 bases fit TRBD2. This CDR3 comprises 15 residues. V lost 3 bases and J lost 8; bases outside the gene matches: 6. Per the germline V gene, CDR1 is PRHDT and CDR2 is FYEKMQ (reference sequence).

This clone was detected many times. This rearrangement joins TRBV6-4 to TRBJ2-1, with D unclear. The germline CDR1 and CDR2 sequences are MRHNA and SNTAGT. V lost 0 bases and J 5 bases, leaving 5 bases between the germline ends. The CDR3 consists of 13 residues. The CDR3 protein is CASSDSGHNEQFF. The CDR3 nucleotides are TGTGCCAGCAGTGACTCAGGGCACAATGAGCAGTTCTTC.

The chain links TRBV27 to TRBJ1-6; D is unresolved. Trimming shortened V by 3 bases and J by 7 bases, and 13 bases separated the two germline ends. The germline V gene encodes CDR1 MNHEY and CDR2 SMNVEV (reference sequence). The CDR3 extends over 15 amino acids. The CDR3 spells CASSFQTMRNSPLHF. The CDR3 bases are TGTGCCAGCAGTTTCCAGACAATGAGGAATTCACCCCTCCACTTT.

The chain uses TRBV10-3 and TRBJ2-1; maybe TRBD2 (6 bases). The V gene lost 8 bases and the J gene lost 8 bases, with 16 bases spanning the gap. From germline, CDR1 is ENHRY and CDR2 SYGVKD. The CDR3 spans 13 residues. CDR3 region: CAIGLTQDHEQFF. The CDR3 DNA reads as TGTGCCATCGGACTAACCCAGGACCATGAGCAGTTCTTC.

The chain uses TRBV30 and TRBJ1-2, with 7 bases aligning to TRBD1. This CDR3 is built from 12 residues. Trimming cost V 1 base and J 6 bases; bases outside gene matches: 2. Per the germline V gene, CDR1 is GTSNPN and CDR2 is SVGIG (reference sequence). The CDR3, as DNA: TGTGCCTGGAGTGGCGACAGGGATGGCTACACCTTC. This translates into CAWSGDRDGYTF.

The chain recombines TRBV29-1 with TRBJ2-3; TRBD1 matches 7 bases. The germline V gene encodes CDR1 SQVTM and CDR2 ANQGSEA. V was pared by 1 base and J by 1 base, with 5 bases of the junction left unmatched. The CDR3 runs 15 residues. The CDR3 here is CSVEAPGQGTDTQYF. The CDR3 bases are TGCAGCGTTGAAGCCCCTGGACAGGGCACAGATACGCAGTATTTT.

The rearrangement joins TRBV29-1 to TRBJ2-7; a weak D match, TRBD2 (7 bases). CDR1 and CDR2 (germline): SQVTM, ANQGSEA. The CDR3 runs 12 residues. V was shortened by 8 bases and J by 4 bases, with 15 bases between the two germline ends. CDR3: CSYSQGGYEQYF. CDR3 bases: TGCAGCTACTCACAGGGAGGGTACGAGCAGTACTTC.